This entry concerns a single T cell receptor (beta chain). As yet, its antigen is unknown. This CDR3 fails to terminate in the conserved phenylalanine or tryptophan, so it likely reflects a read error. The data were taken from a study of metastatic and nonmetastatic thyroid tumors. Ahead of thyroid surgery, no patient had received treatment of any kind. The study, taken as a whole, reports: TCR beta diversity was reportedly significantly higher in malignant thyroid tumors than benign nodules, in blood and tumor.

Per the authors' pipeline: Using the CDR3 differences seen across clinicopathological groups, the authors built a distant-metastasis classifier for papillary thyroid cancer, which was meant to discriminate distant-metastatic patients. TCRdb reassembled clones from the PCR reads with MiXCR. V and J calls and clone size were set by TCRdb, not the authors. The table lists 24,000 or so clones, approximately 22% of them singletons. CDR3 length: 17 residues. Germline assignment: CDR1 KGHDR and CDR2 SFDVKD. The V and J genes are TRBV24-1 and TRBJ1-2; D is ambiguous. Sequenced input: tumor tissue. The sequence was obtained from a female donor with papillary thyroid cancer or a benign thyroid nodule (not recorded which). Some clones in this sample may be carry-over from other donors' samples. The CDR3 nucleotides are TGTGCCACCAGTGAGTCGACTGCGCGAGGCACAACCTATGGATACACCTTA. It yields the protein CATSESTARGTTYGYTL.